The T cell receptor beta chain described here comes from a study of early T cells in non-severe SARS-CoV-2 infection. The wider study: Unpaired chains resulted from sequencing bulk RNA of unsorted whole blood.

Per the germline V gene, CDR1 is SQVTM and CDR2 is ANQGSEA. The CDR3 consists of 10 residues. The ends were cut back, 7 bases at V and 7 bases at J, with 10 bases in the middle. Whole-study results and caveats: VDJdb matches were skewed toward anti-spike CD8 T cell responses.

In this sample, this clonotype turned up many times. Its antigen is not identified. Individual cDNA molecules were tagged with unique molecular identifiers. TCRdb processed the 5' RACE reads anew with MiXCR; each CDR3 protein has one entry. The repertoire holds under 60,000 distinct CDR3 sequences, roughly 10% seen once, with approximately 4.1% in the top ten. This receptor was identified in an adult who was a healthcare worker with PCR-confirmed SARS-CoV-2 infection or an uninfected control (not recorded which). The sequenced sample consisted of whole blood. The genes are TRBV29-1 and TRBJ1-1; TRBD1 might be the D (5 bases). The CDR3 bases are TGCAGCGCTGCAGGGCGTGAAGCTTTCTTT. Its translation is CSAAGREAFF.